The 19 T cell receptor beta chains below come from one sample, sequenced in a study of CD8 T cells in Susac syndrome. The RNA, about 0.5 to 1 ug, was put through reverse transcription using random hexamers. MiXCR, applied by TCRdb to the immunoSEQ multiplex PCR reads, yields one record per CDR3 protein. The profile shows about 170,000 distinct CDR3 sequences, approximately 94% of them singletons. The sequencing input was CD4+ T cells from PBMCs. The receptors shown here come from a human donor with Susac syndrome.

As DNA, the CDR3 is TGCGCCAGCAGCCCAGTAATCGGGCCTCAAGAGACCCAGTACTTC. This translates into CASSPVIGPQETQYF. The V gene is TRBV5-1, the J gene TRBJ2-5, with D uncertain. CDR3 length equals 15 residues. Between the trimmed V and J ends, which lost 4 bases and 2 bases, there was a span of 15 bases. In germline, CDR1 is SGHRS, CDR2 YFSETQ.

This chain connects TRBV7-8 to TRBJ1-2; D may be TRBD1 (5 bases). Germline CDR1 and CDR2: SGHVS and FQNEAQ. The CDR3 length is 15 residues. V was cut by 1 base and J by 2 bases, with 11 bases left in between. This chain's CDR3 is CASSLDQGFNYGYTF. The CDR3 DNA sequence: TGTGCCAGCAGCTTAGACCAGGGATTCAACTATGGCTACACCTTC.

The chain couples TRBV6-1 to TRBJ2-7; D is ambiguous. With 1 base removed from V and 3 bases from J, the gap between germline ends came to 4 bases. This CDR3 is built from 12 residues. Germline V gene sequence: CDR1 MNHNS, CDR2 SASEGT. DNA of the CDR3: TGTGCCAGCAGTGAAGAGATCTACGAGCAGTACTTC. Residues: CASSEEIYEQYF.

This clonotype has just one count. The J gene is TRBJ1-1, the V gene TRBV7-2; possibly TRBD1 for D (5 bases). V lost 3 bases and J 4 bases, leaving 9 bases between the germline ends. Per germline, CDR1 SGHTA and CDR2 FQGNSA. This CDR3 contains 13 residues. The DNA for the CDR3 is TGTGCCAGCAGCTTCAGGGTGAGCACTGAAGCTTTCTTT. Protein: CASSFRVSTEAFF.

The J gene is TRBJ2-5, the V gene TRBV2; the match to TRBD1 covers 8 bases. The CDR3 runs to 12 residues. Germline assignment: CDR1 SNHLY and CDR2 FYNNEI. J gave up 7 bases and V 7 bases, and 5 bases lay outside the gene matches. The CDR3 DNA reads as TGTGCCAGCACAGGGGGCGCAGGGACCCAGTACTTC. It codes for CASTGGAGTQYF.

The chain links TRBV28 to TRBJ2-3, with 7 bases aligning to TRBD1. From germline, CDR1 is MDHEN and CDR2 SYDVKM. V lost 4 bases to trimming and J lost 7 bases; unmatched junction nucleotides: 2. This CDR3 contains 12 residues. The CDR3 sequence: CASSSQGNTQYF. CDR3 nucleotide sequence: TGTGCCAGCAGTTCACAGGGGAATACGCAGTATTTT.

The V and J genes are TRBV5-1 and TRBJ2-4; D is possibly TRBD2 (6 bases). CDR1 is SGHRS and CDR2 is YFSETQ in the germline V gene. CDR3 length: 18 amino acids. V lost 4 bases and J 0 bases, leaving 20 bases between the germline ends. The CDR3 region has the DNA TGCGCCAGCAGCCCCGAAGGTAGCGGATTACTAGCCAAAAACATTCAGTACTTC. Translated, it gives CASSPEGSGLLAKNIQYF.

This clonotype was seen just once. This sequence joins TRBV5-1 and TRBJ2-3; 10 nucleotides align to TRBD2. Trimming removed 1 base from V and 4 bases from J; junction bases left unmatched: 9. Germline values: CDR1 SGHRS, CDR2 YFSETQ. The CDR3 sequence is 17 residues long. The CDR3 nucleotides read TGCGCCAGCAGCTTGTCTTCTAGCGGGAGAATAGCAGATACGCAGTATTTT. Translated: CASSLSSSGRIADTQYF.

A note on this clonotype: A junction boundary mismatches the germline segment, possibly from a read error. The CDR3 DNA follows: TGTGCTAGTGGTTTGAGCAACACCCAAATCTCCTTC. It encodes CASGLSNTQISF. J is TRBJ2-1 and V is TRBV12-5, with D hard to call. The CDR3 totals 12 residues. The V gene's germline CDR1 is LGHNT and CDR2 FRNRAP.

The chain uses TRBV5-4 and TRBJ2-3; maybe TRBD2 (6 bases). With 4 bases removed from V and 0 bases from J, the gap between germline ends came to 18 bases. Germline values: CDR1 SGHNT, CDR2 YYREEE (reference sequence). This CDR3 region has 17 residues. The CDR3 DNA reads as TGTGCCAGCAGCGTTCCAAGTGCGGGGTCTAGCACAGATACGCAGTATTTT. This translates into CASSVPSAGSSTDTQYF.

The V gene is TRBV6-2 or TRBV6-3, the J gene TRBJ2-5; 7 bases align to TRBD1. The CDR3 runs to 13 residues. Unmatched junction bases numbered 8, after V lost 8 bases and J lost 5 bases. The germline CDR1 and CDR2 sequences are MNHEY and SVGEGT. CDR3 amino acids: CASEETGLETQYF. CDR3 in DNA: TGTGCCAGCGAAGAGACAGGGTTGGAGACCCAGTACTTC.

The rearrangement uses TRBV7-8 and TRBJ2-2; D not resolved. V lost 4 bases and J 5 bases, leaving 5 bases between the germline ends. CDR3 size: 12 residues. In germline, CDR1 is SGHVS, CDR2 FQNEAQ. In DNA form, the CDR3 reads TGTGCCAGCAGCTCCCGTACCGGGGAGCTGTTTTTT. The encoded protein is CASSSRTGELFF.

This chain joins TRBV5-1 and TRBJ2-3, with D perhaps TRBD2 (5 bases). The ends were cut back, 0 bases at V and 4 bases at J, with 15 bases in the middle. The germline gives CDR1 SGHRS, CDR2 YFSETQ. The CDR3 consists of 16 residues. The CDR3 coding sequence is TGCGCCAGCAGCTTGGCTCGAGGGCACGGAGCAGATACGCAGTATTTT. It translates to CASSLARGHGADTQYF.

The J gene is TRBJ2-7, the V gene TRBV2; a weak D match, TRBD1 (6 bases). Per germline, CDR1 SNHLY and CDR2 FYNNEI. The CDR3 has 15 residues. V shed 8 bases and J shed 2 bases, with 19 bases lying between them. CDR3 residues: CASSLGQVPAYEQYV. The DNA of the CDR3 is TGTGCCAGCTCGTTGGGACAAGTTCCCGCCTACGAGCAGTACGTC.

The V call is TRBV12-3 or TRBV12-4, the J call TRBJ2-1; the match to TRBD2 covers 10 bases. V shed 4 bases and J 10 bases; nucleotides not matched to a gene: 7. The CDR3 loop spans 14 amino acids. In nucleotides, the CDR3 is TGTGCCAGCAGTTCGCAAGCGGGAGGGGAGGAGCAGTTCTTC. It encodes CASSSQAGGEEQFF.

CDR3 nucleotides: TGTGCCACCGCGGGGGGGCAGGAGACCCAGTACTTC. Amino acid sequence: CATAGGQETQYF. This chain uses TRBV2 with TRBJ2-5; 9 bases map to TRBD2. This CDR3 contains 12 residues. Germline CDR1 is SNHLY and CDR2 is FYNNEI. V gave up 10 bases and J gave up 5 bases; unmatched junction bases: 5.

This rearrangement joins TRBV29-1 to TRBJ2-1; D is ambiguous. Germline CDR1 is SQVTM and CDR2 is ANQGSEA. This CDR3 is 16 amino acids long. Between the trimmed V and J ends, which lost 0 bases and 4 bases, there was a span of 16 bases. The CDR3: CSVEDPFGVGYNEQFF. The CDR3 nucleotides are TGCAGCGTTGAAGATCCCTTTGGTGTAGGGTACAATGAGCAGTTCTTC.

CDR3 DNA sequence: TGTGCCAGCAGCCCTGGGGGAGGAACTAATGAAAAACTGTTTTTT. This codes for CASSPGGGTNEKLFF. The genes are TRBV7-3 and TRBJ1-4, with D possibly matching TRBD1 (5 bases). The CDR3 consists of 15 residues. Looked up from germline, CDR1 is SGHTA and CDR2 is FQGTGA. The V end lost 5 bases, the J end lost 1 base, and 11 bases lay between the germline ends.

The DNA for the CDR3 is TGCAGTGCTAGAGTTCGGCGGGAGGGATGGCAAGAGACCCAGTACTTC. This gives the protein CSARVRREGWQETQYF. This chain joins TRBV20-1 and TRBJ2-5; 9 bases match TRBD2. The CDR3 extends over 16 amino acids. V lost 1 base to trimming and J lost 2 bases; unmatched junction nucleotides: 8. Germline lookup yields CDR1 DFQATT and CDR2 SNEGSKA (reference sequence).